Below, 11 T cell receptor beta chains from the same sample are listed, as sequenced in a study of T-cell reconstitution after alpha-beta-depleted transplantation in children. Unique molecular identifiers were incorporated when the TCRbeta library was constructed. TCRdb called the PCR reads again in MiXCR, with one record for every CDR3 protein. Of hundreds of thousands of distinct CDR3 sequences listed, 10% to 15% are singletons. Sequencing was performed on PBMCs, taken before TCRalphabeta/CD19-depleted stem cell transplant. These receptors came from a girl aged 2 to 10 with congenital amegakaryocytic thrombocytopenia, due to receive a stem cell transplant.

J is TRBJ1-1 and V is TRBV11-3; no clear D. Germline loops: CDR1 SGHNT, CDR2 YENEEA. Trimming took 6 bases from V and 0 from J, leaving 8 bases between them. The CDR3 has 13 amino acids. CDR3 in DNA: TGTGCCAGCAGTAAGCGAATGAACACTGAAGCTTTCTTT. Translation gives CASSKRMNTEAFF.

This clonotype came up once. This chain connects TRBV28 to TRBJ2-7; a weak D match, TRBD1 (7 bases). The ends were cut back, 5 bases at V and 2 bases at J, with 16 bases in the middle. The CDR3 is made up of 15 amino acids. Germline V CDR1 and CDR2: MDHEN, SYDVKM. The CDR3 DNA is TGTGCCAGCAGTCCAGGGGGGTCCGGCGCCTACGAGCAGTACTTC. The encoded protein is CASSPGGSGAYEQYF.

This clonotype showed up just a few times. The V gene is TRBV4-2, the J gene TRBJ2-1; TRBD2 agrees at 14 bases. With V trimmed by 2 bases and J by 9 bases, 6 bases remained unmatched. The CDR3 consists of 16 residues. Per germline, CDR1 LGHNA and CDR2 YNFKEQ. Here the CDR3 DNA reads TGTGCCAGCAGCCAATCCGGGACTAGCGGGAGACGTGAGCAGTTCTTC. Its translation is CASSQSGTSGRREQFF.

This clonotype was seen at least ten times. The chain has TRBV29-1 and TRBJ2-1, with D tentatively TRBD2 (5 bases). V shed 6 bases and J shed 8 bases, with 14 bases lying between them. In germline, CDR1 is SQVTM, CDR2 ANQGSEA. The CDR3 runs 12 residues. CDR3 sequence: CSVRLPGDEQFF. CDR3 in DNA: TGCAGCGTCAGACTACCCGGGGATGAGCAGTTCTTC.

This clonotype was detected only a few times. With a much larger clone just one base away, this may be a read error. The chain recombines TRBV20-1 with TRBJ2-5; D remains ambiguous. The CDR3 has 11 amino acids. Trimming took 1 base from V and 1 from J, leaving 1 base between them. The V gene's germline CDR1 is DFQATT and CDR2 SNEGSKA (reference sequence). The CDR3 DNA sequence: TGCAGTGCTAGAGCCCAAGAGACCCAGTACTTC. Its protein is CSARAQETQYF.

In DNA form, the CDR3 reads TGCAGTGCTGGGGGTAGCGGGAACGTGAACACCGGGGAGCTGTTTTTT. Protein sequence: CSAGGSGNVNTGELFF. The chain couples TRBV20-1 to TRBJ2-2; the match to TRBD2 covers 8 bases. The CDR3 runs 16 residues. The J segment lost 1 base and the V segment lost 5 bases, leaving 9 bases of the junction unmatched. Looked up from germline, CDR1 is DFQATT and CDR2 is SNEGSKA (reference sequence).

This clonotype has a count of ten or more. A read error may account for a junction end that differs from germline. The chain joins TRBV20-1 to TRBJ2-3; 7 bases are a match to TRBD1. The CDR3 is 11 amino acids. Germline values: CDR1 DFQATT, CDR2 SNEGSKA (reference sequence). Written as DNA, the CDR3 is TGCAGTGCGAGAGGGACAGAAACGCAGTATTTT. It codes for CSARGTETQYF.

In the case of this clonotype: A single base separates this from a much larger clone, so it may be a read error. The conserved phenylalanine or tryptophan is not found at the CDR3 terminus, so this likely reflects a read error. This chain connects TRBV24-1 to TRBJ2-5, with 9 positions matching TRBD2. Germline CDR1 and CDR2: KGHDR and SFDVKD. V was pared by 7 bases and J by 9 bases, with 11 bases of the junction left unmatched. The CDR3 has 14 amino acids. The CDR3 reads CATSPGTSTGSQYL. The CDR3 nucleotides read TGTGCCACCAGCCCCGGGACTAGCACCGGTTCCCAGTACTTG.

In DNA, the CDR3 is TGTGCCAGCAGCGTCGGGTCTCACTACGAGCAGTACTTC. It codes for CASSVGSHYEQYF. V gene TRBV12-3 or TRBV12-4 combines with J gene TRBJ2-7; no clear D. This CDR3 contains 13 residues. The V end lost 6 bases, the J end lost 3 bases, and 12 bases lay between the germline ends.

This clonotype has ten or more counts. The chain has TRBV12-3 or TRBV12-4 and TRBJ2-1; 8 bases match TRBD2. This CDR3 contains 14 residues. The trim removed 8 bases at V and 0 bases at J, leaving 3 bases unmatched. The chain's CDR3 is CASLLAVSYNEQFF. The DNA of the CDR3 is TGTGCCAGCTTACTAGCGGTCTCCTACAATGAGCAGTTCTTC.

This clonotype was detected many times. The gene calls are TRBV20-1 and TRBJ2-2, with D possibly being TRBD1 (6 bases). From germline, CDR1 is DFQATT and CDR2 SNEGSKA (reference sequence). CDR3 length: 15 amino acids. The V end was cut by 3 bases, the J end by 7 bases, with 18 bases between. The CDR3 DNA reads TGCAGTGCTAGGAGTTTACAGGGTATCGACGGGGAGCTGTTTTTT. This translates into CSARSLQGIDGELFF.